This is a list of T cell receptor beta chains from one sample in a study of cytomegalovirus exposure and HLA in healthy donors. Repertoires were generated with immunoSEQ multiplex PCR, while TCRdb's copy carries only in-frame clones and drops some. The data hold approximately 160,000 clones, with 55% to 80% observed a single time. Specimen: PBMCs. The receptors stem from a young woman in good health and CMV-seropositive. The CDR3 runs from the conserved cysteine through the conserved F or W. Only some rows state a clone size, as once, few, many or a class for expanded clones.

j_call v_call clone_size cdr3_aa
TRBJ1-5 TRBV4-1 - CASSQQGGQPQHF
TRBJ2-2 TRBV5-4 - CASSLRGSLNTGELFF
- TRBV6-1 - CASSAQSGRREQYF
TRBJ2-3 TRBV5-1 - CASSLNAGSGSSTDTQYF
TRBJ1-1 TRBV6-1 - CASSMTGNTEAFF
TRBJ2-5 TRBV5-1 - CASGPGTVLKETQYF
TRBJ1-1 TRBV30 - CAWSRYMNTEAFF
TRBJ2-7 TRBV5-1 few CASSPQGAYEQYF
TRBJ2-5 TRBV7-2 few CASSSARGRVETQYF
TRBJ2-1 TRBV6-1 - CASSEDTNEQFF
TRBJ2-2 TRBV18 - CASSPTAGASTGELFF
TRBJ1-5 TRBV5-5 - CASSSMGQGVYQPQHF